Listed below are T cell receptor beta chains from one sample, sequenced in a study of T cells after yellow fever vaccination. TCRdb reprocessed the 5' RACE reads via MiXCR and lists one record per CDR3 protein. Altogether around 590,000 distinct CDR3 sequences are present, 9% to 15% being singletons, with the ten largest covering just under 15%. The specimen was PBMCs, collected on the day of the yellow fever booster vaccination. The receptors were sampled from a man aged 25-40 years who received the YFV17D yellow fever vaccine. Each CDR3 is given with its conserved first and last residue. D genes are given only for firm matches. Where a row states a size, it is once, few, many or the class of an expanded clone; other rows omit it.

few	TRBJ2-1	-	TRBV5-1	CASSLVGGLSRNEQFF	TGCGCCAGCAGCTTGGTGGGGGGCCTGTCGAGGAATGAGCAGTTCTTC
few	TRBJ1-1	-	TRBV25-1	CASSEGMLGTEAFF	TGTGCCAGCAGTGAAGGAATGTTGGGTACTGAAGCTTTCTTT
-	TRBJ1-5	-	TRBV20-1	CSALKGAGNQPQHF	TGCAGTGCACTTAAAGGGGCGGGCAATCAGCCCCAGCATTTT
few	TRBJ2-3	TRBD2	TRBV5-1	CASSLSKYAGVGTDTQYF	TGCGCCAGCAGCTTGAGTAAATATGCGGGAGTAGGAACAGATACGCAGTATTTT
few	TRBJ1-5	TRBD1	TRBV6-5	CASSYRGGQGNQPQHF	TGTGCCAGCAGTTACAGGGGCGGACAGGGCAATCAGCCCCAGCATTTT
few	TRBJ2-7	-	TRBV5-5	CASSPAGNPYEQYF	TGTGCCAGCAGCCCGGCCGGGAACCCCTACGAGCAGTACTTC
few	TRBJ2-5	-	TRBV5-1	CASRTQPGSAKETQYF	TGCGCCAGCAGGACCCAACCGGGATCCGCTAAAGAGACCCAGTACTTC
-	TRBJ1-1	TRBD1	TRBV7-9	CAGQGGPAEAFF	TGTGCCGGCCAGGGGGGGCCCGCTGAAGCTTTCTTT
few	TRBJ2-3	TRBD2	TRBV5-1	CASSFPLAGDGTDTQYF	TGCGCCAGCAGCTTCCCCCTAGCGGGAGACGGGACAGATACGCAGTATTTT
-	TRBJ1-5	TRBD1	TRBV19	CASSDGTAVSNQPQHF	TGTGCCAGTAGTGATGGGACAGCCGTAAGCAATCAGCCCCAGCATTTT
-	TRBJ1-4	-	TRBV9	CASSLTGKGGEKLFF	TGTGCCAGCAGCCTAACAGGGAAAGGTGGCGAAAAACTGTTTTTT
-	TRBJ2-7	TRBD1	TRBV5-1	CASSLTGQGNEQYF	TGCGCCAGCAGCTTGACAGGACAGGGCAACGAGCAGTACTTC
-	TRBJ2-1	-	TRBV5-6	CASSGTMSYNEQFF	TGTGCCAGCAGCGGCACTATGTCCTACAATGAGCAGTTCTTC
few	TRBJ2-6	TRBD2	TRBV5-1	CASSLVPAGGPGANVLTF	TGCGCCAGCAGCTTGGTTCCAGCGGGAGGCCCTGGGGCCAACGTCCTGACTTTC
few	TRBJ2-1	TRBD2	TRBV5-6	CASSLLASTYNEQFF	TGTGCCAGCAGCTTACTAGCGTCCACCTACAATGAGCAGTTCTTC
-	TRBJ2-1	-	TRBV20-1	CSATLAFSYNEQFF	TGCAGTGCAACACTAGCCTTCTCCTACAATGAGCAGTTCTTC
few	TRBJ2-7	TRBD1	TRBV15	CATSPGTGSYEQYF	TGTGCCACCAGCCCCGGGACAGGCTCCTACGAGCAGTACTTC
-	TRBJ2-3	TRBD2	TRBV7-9	CASSFSAGATDTQYF	TGTGCCAGCAGCTTTTCGGCGGGAGCTACAGATACGCAGTATTTT
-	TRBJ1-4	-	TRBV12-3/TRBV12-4	CASSPALREKLFF	TGTGCCAGCAGTCCAGCTCTAAGGGAAAAACTGTTTTTT
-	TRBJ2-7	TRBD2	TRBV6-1	CASRPIAGGPYEQYF	TGTGCCAGCAGACCCATAGCGGGAGGGCCCTACGAGCAGTACTTC
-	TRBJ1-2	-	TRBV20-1	CCASGGMRSNYGYTF	TGCTGTGCTAGCGGGGGGATGCGGAGTAACTATGGCTACACCTTC
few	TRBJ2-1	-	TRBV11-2	CASSPQPSNEQFF	TGTGCCAGCAGCCCCCAGCCTAGCAATGAGCAGTTCTTC
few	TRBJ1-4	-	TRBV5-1	CASSLEVGSYEKLFF	TGCGCCAGCAGCTTGGAGGTTGGCAGTTATGAAAAACTGTTTTTT
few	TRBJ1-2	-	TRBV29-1	CSVGGGDRGYTF	TGCAGCGTTGGGGGAGGGGATCGCGGCTACACCTTC
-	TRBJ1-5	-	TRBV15	CATSRGGESNQPQHF	TGTGCCACCAGCAGAGGAGGGGAAAGCAATCAGCCCCAGCATTTT
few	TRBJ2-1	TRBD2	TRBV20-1	CSTIGGRANEQFF	TGCAGTACAATCGGCGGGAGGGCCAATGAGCAGTTCTTC
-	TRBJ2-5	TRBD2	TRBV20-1	CCATSGPSGSSETQYF	TGCTGTGCTACATCAGGACCTAGCGGGAGTTCAGAGACCCAGTACTTC
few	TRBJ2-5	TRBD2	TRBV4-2	CASSQDQTNGRDQYF	TGTGCCAGCAGCCAAGATCAGACTAATGGGAGGGACCAGTACTTC
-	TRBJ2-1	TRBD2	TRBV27	CASNSPGRDYNEQFF	TGTGCCAGCAACTCCCCCGGGAGGGACTACAATGAGCAGTTCTTC
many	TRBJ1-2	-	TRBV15	CATSRDSYGYTF	TGTGCCACCAGCAGAGACAGCTATGGCTACACCTTC
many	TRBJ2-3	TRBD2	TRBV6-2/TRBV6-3	CASSFRVGGDTQYF	TGTGCCAGCAGTTTCCGGGTCGGGGGGGATACGCAGTATTTT
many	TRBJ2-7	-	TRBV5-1	CASSAGDGSYEQYF	TGCGCCAGCAGCGCCGGGGACGGCTCCTACGAGCAGTACTTC
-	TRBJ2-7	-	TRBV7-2	CASSLESTFYEQYF	TGTGCCAGCAGCTTAGAGAGCACCTTCTACGAGCAGTACTTC
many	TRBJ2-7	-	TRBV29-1	CSVRDGYEQYF	TGCAGCGTTCGGGACGGCTACGAGCAGTACTTC
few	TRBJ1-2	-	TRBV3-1	CASSHLVGDDGYTF	TGTGCCAGCAGCCATCTGGTGGGGGACGATGGCTACACCTTC
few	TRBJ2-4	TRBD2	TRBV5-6	CASSLGGGEMDIQYF	TGTGCCAGCAGCTTGGGGGGAGGGGAGATGGACATTCAGTACTTC
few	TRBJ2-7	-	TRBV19	CASSPDSWGLNEQYF	TGTGCCAGTAGTCCGGACAGCTGGGGTCTGAACGAGCAGTACTTC
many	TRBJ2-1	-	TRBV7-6	CASSLKESSYNEQFF	TGTGCCAGCAGCTTGAAGGAGAGCTCCTACAATGAGCAGTTCTTC
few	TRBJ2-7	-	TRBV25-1	CASSEWGTYEQYF	TGTGCCAGCAGTGAATGGGGTACCTACGAGCAGTACTTC
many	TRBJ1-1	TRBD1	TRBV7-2	CASSRDRGNTEAFF	TGTGCCAGCAGCCGAGACAGGGGAAACACTGAAGCTTTCTTT
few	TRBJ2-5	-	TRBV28	CASRGVQETQYF	TGTGCCAGCAGGGGAGTCCAAGAGACCCAGTACTTC
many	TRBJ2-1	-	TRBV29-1	CSVDGSGLVVSYNEQFF	TGCAGCGTTGATGGTAGTGGGTTGGTAGTGTCCTACAATGAGCAGTTCTTC
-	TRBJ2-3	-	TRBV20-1	CSACDWTDTQYF	TGCAGTGCTTGTGACTGGACAGATACGCAGTATTTT